These T cell receptor beta chains were read from a single sample in a study of blood T cell repertoires in COVID-19. Profiling relied on immunoSEQ multiplex PCR, and the TCRdb table lists in-frame clones only, not all of them. The sample includes 200,000 or so clones, less than 90% of them seen just once. The sample comprised peripheral blood. Receptors originate from a man aged 65 to 85 with active or convalescent COVID-19. Each CDR3 is given with its conserved first and last residue. D genes are given only for firm matches. Clone sizes are given selectively: once, few, many, or a class where the clone is expanded.

j_call	d_call	clone_size	cdr3_length	v_call	cdr3_nt	cdr3_aa
TRBJ2-7	TRBD1	-	13	TRBV6-5	TGTGCCAGCAGACCCGGGACAGCATACGAGCAGTACTTC	CASRPGTAYEQYF
TRBJ2-7	-	few	12	TRBV2	TGTGCCAGCACCCAGGGGAACTACGAGCAGTACTTC	CASTQGNYEQYF
TRBJ2-3	-	-	12	TRBV29-1	TGCAGCGTTGGATCAAGAGATAATACGCAGTATTTT	CSVGSRDNTQYF
TRBJ2-2	TRBD2	-	15	TRBV7-8	TGTGCCAGCAGCCTTGGGACTATGAACACCGGGGAGCTGTTTTTT	CASSLGTMNTGELFF
TRBJ2-7	-	-	16	TRBV2	TGTGCCAGCAGTCAATACGCTTATAACAGTCGCCACGAGCAGTACTTC	CASSQYAYNSRHEQYF
TRBJ1-1	-	-	15	TRBV18	TGTGCCAGCTCACTTGGGCTTACTTTGAACACTGAAGCTTTCTTT	CASSLGLTLNTEAFF
TRBJ2-6	-	once	14	TRBV20-1	TGCAGTGCTAGTCTAAGCTCTGGGGCCAACGTCCTGACTTTC	CSASLSSGANVLTF
TRBJ1-6	TRBD1	-	13	TRBV30	TGTGCCTGCGCGACAGGGCCGGGTTCACCCCTCCACTTT	CACATGPGSPLHF
TRBJ2-1	TRBD2	-	20	TRBV5-1	TGCGCCAGCAGGAAGACGTGGACTAGCGGGATAAGTACGGGGATCAATGAGCAGTTCTTC	CASRKTWTSGISTGINEQFF
TRBJ2-1	-	-	13	TRBV4-3	TGCGCCAGCAGCCAAGAGGGGCCCGATGAGCAGTTCTTC	CASSQEGPDEQFF
TRBJ1-6	TRBD1	-	16	TRBV30	TGTGCCTGGAGTACCCCCGGGACAGGGGGTAATTCACCCCTCCACTTT	CAWSTPGTGGNSPLHF
TRBJ1-1	-	-	14	TRBV3-1/TRBV3-2	TGTGCCAGCAGCCAGGAGGGGTGGAACATTGAAGCTTTCTTT	CASSQEGWNIEAFF
TRBJ2-5	TRBD1	-	15	TRBV4-3	TGCGCCAGCAGCAGGACAGGGGGGAGCCAAGAGACCCAGTACTTC	CASSRTGGSQETQYF
TRBJ2-1	-	-	15	TRBV10-1	TGCGCCAGCGTAAAAAAGCGGGCCACCTACAATGAGCAGTTCTTC	CASVKKRATYNEQFF
TRBJ2-7	-	-	15	TRBV5-4	TGTGCCAGCAGCTTGTATTCAACCATAGTGTACGAGCAGTACTTC	CASSLYSTIVYEQYF
TRBJ1-1	TRBD1	-	14	TRBV6-5	TGTGCCAGCGAGGGGGCAGGGAAGATCACTGAAGCTTTCTTT	CASEGAGKITEAFF
TRBJ1-6	-	-	16	TRBV2	TGTGCCAGCAGGGGGGGGTCGAGCTCCTATAATTCACCCCTCCACTTT	CASRGGSSSYNSPLHF
TRBJ2-7	TRBD1	few	14	TRBV7-9	TGTGCCAGCAGCCTGGGACAGGGGGCTGATGAGCAGTACTTC	CASSLGQGADEQYF
TRBJ2-6	TRBD1	-	18	TRBV19	TGTGCCAGTAGTGAGTATGCGGGGACAGGGTCTGGGGCCAACGTCCTGACTTTC	CASSEYAGTGSGANVLTF
TRBJ2-1	TRBD2	-	19	TRBV2	TGTGCCAGCAGTCTACGGAGGGGGACTAGCGGGAGCTCCTACAATGAGCAGTTCTTC	CASSLRRGTSGSSYNEQFF
TRBJ1-5	-	-	13	TRBV27	TGTGCCAGCAGTTTAGGGGGGATTCAGCCCCAGCATTTT	CASSLGGIQPQHF
TRBJ1-4	-	-	14	TRBV28	TGTGCCAGCACCCTTGGGGACAAGAATGAAAAACTGTTTTTT	CASTLGDKNEKLFF
TRBJ2-1	-	-	12	TRBV7-2	TGTGCCAGCAGCGGAGGGATAGGCGAGCAGTTCTTC	CASSGGIGEQFF
TRBJ1-1	TRBD1	-	17	TRBV5-1	TGCGCCAGCAGCCTACTGACAGGGGGGGTAATGAACACTGAAGCTTTCTTT	CASSLLTGGVMNTEAFF
TRBJ2-1	-	-	11	TRBV29-1	TGCAGCGTGCGCCCAGGTGGCGAGCAGTTCTTC	CSVRPGGEQFF
TRBJ2-7	TRBD2	-	16	TRBV18	TGTGCCAGCTCACCAGGGCTAGCGGGGGGACCCTACGAGCAGTACTTC	CASSPGLAGGPYEQYF
TRBJ2-2	TRBD1	-	16	TRBV27	TGTGCCAGCAGTTTTTGGGGACAGGGTGACGGCGGGGAGCTGTTTTTT	CASSFWGQGDGGELFF
TRBJ2-1	-	-	14	TRBV24-1	TGTGCCACCAGTGAAGCAGGATCCTACAATGAGCAGTTCTTC	CATSEAGSYNEQFF
TRBJ2-7	TRBD1	-	16	TRBV10-1	TGCGCCAGCAGTGAGTCGATACCAGGGGGCCTATACGAGCAGTACTTC	CASSESIPGGLYEQYF
TRBJ2-1	TRBD2	-	18	TRBV24-1	TGTGCCACCAGTGATTGGAACCTAGCGGGAGGACCTCACAATGAGCAGTTCTTC	CATSDWNLAGGPHNEQFF
TRBJ2-7	-	-	11	TRBV14	TGTGCCAGCAGCCGGACAGCCGAGCAGTACTTC	CASSRTAEQYF
TRBJ2-5	-	-	14	TRBV21-1	TGTGCCAGCAGCCCAGGGAACAGGAAAGAGACCCAGTACTTC	CASSPGNRKETQYF
TRBJ2-7	TRBD2	-	15	TRBV10-2	TGCGCCAGCACCGCCTCAAGCGGGGGGTCCTACGAGCAGTACTTC	CASTASSGGSYEQYF
TRBJ2-3	-	-	15	TRBV18	TGTGCCAGCGCCCCTAGGGCGGGTAGCACAGATACGCAGTATTTT	CASAPRAGSTDTQYF
TRBJ1-2	TRBD1	once	13	TRBV5-1	TGCGCCAGCAGCTCCGGACAGGGCTATGGCTACACCTTC	CASSSGQGYGYTF
TRBJ1-2	TRBD1	-	14	TRBV7-9	TGTGCCAGCAGCCCGGAGGGGCAGGGGGCCGGCTACACCTTC	CASSPEGQGAGYTF
TRBJ2-1	TRBD1	once	15	TRBV5-1	TGCGCCAGTACTCGGGACAGGGGATCCAACAATGAGCAGTTCTTC	CASTRDRGSNNEQFF
TRBJ1-2	-	-	14	TRBV11-2	TGTGCCAGCAGCAAAGGACAGCGACGGTTAGGCTACACCTTC	CASSKGQRRLGYTF
TRBJ1-1	-	-	17	TRBV7-2	TGTGCCAGCAGCTTACTTCCCCCAGGGGCGATGAACACTGAAGCTTTCTTT	CASSLLPPGAMNTEAFF
TRBJ1-4	-	-	12	TRBV28	TGTGCCAGCAGCCAAGTGAGCGAAAAACTGTTTTTT	CASSQVSEKLFF
TRBJ1-6	-	-	14	TRBV4-3	TGCGCCAGCAGCCTTTGGACCGGGGATTCACCCCTCCACTTT	CASSLWTGDSPLHF
TRBJ1-4	-	-	13	TRBV28	TGTGCCAGCAGTTTACTAACTGTTGAAAAACTGTTTTTT	CASSLLTVEKLFF
TRBJ2-7	-	-	14	TRBV4-1	TGCGCCAGCAGCCAGGGCGAACATGGGTACGAGCAGTACTTC	CASSQGEHGYEQYF
TRBJ2-3	TRBD1	-	14	TRBV6-5	TGTGCCAGCAGACCAGGGGGTGGTTTAGATACGCAGTATTTT	CASRPGGGLDTQYF
TRBJ2-4	-	few	16	TRBV28	TGTGCCAGCAGTTTACCTACAGGGAATGGCAAAAACATTCAGTACTTC	CASSLPTGNGKNIQYF
TRBJ2-1	TRBD2	-	16	TRBV4-1	TGCGCCAGCAGCCAAGTAGCGGGGCTATCGATCAATGAGCAGTTCTTC	CASSQVAGLSINEQFF
TRBJ1-2	TRBD1	-	13	TRBV6-5	TGTGCCAGCAGCCAACGACAGGGAGGAGACTACACCTTC	CASSQRQGGDYTF
TRBJ1-3	TRBD1	-	17	TRBV9	TGTGCCAGCAGCGTAGCTCCCTCCGACAGGGCTGGAAACACCATATATTTT	CASSVAPSDRAGNTIYF
TRBJ1-3	-	-	13	TRBV12-3/TRBV12-4	TGTGCCAGCACTCCCCGGGTGTCGAACACCATATATTTT	CASTPRVSNTIYF
TRBJ2-3	-	-	16	TRBV11-3	TGTGCCAGCAGCTTACGTACAAGGAGCGGCACAGATACGCAGTATTTT	CASSLRTRSGTDTQYF
TRBJ2-7	TRBD2	-	15	TRBV18	TGTGCCAGCTCACCTGGTTTAGCGGGGGCCTACGAGCAGTACTTC	CASSPGLAGAYEQYF
TRBJ1-2	-	-	13	TRBV19	TGTGCCAGTAAAATAGCCTCTAACTATGGCTACACCTTC	CASKIASNYGYTF
TRBJ2-4	-	-	14	TRBV5-8	TGTGCCAGCAGCTTGGGGCAGGGGAAAAACATTCAGTACTTC	CASSLGQGKNIQYF
TRBJ1-1	TRBD1	-	15	TRBV10-3	TGTGCCATCAGCACAACAGGGGGCGCGGGCACTGAAGCTTTCTTT	CAISTTGGAGTEAFF
TRBJ2-1	-	-	15	TRBV14	TGTGCCAGCAGTACAGGGTCCCGCTCCTACAATGAGCAGTTCTTC	CASSTGSRSYNEQFF
TRBJ1-4	-	once	15	TRBV6-5	TGTGCCAGCACTCTACAGGGCGGAGGAGGTGAAAAACTGTTTTTT	CASTLQGGGGEKLFF
TRBJ2-1	-	few	14	TRBV7-2	TGTGCCAGCAGCTTAGGCGGAGTTTACAATGAGCAGTTCTTC	CASSLGGVYNEQFF
TRBJ1-6	TRBD1	-	13	TRBV19	TGTGCCAGTAGGGACAGGGGTGGATCACCCCTCCACTTT	CASRDRGGSPLHF